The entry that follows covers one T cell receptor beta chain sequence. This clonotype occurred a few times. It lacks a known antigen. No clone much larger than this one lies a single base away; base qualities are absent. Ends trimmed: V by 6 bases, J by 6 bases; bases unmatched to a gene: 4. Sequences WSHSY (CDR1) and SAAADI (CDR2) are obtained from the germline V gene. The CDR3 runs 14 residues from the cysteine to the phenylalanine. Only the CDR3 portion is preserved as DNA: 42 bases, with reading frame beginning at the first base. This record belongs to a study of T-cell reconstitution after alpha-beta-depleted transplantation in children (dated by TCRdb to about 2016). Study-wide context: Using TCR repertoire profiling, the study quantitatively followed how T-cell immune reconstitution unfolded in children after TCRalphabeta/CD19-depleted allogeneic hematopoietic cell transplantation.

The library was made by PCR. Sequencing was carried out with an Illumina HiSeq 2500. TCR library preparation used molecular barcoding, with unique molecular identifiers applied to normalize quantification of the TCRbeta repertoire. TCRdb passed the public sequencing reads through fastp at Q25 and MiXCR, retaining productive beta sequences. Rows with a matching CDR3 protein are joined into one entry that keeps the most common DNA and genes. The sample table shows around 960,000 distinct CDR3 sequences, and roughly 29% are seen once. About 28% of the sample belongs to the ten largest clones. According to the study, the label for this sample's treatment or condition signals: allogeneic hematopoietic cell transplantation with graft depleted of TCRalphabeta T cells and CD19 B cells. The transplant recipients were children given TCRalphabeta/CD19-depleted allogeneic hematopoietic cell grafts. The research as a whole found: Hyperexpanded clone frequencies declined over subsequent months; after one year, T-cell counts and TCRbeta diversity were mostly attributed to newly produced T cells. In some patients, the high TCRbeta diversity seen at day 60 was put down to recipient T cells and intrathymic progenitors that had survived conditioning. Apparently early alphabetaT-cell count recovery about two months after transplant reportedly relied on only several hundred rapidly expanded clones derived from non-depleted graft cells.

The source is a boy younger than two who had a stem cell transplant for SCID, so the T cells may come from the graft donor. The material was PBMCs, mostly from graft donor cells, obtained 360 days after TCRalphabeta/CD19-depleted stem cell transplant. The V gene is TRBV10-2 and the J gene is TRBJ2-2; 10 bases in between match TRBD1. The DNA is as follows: TGCGCCAGCAGGGGACAGGGGCAAGCCGGGGAGCTGTTTTTT. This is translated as CASRGQGQAGELFF.